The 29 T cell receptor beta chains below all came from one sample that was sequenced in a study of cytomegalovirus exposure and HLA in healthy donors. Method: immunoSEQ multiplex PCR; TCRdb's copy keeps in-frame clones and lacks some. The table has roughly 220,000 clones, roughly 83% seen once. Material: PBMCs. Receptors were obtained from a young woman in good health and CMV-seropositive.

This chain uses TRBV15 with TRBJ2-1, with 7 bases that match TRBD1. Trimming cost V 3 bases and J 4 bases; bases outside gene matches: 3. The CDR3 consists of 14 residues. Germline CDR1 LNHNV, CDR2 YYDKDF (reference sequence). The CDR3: CATSRTGIYNEQFF. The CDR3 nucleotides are TGTGCCACCAGCAGGACAGGGATATACAATGAGCAGTTCTTC.

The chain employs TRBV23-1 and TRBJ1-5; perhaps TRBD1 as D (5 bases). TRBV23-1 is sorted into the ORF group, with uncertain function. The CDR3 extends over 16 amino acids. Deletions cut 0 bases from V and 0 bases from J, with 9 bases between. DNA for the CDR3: TGCGCCAGCAGTCAATCCGGGAGGGGTAGCAATCAGCCCCAGCATTTT. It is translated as CASSQSGRGSNQPQHF.

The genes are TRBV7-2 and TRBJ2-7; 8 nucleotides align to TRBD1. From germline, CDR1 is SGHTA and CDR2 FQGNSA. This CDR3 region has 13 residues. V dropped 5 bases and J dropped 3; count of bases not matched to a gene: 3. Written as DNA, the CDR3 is TGTGCCAGCAGCCCAGGGGGCAACTACGAGCAGTACTTC. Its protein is CASSPGGNYEQYF.

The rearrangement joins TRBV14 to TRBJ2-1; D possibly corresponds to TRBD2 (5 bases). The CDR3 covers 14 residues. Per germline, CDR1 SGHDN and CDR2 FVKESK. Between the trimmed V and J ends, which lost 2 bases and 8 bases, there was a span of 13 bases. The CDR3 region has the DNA TGTGCCAGCAGCCAAACGGAGGCTTGGGATGAGCAGTTCTTC. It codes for CASSQTEAWDEQFF.

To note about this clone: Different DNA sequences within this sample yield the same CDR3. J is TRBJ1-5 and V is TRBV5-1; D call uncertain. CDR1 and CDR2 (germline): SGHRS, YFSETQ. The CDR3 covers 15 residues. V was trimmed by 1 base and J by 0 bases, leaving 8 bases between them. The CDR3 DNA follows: TGCGCCAGCAGCTTGTCGGGGTATAGCAATCAGCCCCAGCATTTT. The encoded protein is CASSLSGYSNQPQHF.

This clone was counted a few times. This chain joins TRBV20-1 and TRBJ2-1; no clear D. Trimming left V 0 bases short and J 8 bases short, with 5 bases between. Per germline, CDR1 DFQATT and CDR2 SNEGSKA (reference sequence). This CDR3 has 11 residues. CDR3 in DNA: TGCAGTGCTAGAGATCCCCATGAGCAGTTCTTC. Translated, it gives CSARDPHEQFF.

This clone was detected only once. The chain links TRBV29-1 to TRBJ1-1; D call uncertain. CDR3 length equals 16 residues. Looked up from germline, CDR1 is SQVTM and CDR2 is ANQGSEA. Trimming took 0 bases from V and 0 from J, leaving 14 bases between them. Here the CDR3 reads CSVEDLLDHMNTEAFF. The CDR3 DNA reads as TGCAGCGTTGAAGATCTTCTAGACCACATGAACACTGAAGCTTTCTTT.

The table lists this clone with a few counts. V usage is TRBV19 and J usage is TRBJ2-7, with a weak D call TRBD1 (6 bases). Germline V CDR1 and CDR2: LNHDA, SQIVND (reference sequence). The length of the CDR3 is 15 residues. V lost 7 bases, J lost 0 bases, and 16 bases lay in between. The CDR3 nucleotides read TGTGCCAGTACCCTCAGGGGCGGTAGCTCCTACGAGCAGTACTTC. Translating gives CASTLRGGSSYEQYF.

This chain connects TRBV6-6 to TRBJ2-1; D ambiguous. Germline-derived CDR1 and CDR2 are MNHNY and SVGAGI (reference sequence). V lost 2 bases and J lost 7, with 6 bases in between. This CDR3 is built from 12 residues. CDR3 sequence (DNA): TGTGCCAGCAGTTACGTACTGAATGAGCAGTTCTTC. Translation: CASSYVLNEQFF.

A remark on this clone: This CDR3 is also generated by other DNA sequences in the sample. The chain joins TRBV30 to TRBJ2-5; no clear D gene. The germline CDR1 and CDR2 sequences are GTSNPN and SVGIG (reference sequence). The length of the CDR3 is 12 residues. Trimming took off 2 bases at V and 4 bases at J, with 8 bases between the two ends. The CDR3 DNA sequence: TGTGCCTGGAGTCGGACCGGAGAGACCCAGTACTTC. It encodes CAWSRTGETQYF.

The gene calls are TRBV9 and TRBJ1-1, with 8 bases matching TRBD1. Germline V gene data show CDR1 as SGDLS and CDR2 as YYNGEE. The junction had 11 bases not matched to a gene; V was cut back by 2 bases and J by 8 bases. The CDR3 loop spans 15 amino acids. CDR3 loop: CASSVRTGRDGEAFF. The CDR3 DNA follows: TGTGCCAGCAGCGTCAGGACAGGGCGGGATGGGGAAGCTTTCTTT.

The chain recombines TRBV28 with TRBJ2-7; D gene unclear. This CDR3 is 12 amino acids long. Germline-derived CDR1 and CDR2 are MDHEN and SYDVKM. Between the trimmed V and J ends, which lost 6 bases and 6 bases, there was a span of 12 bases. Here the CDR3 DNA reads TGTGCCAGCAGCTCGATTCGACGCGAGCAGTACTTC. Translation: CASSSIRREQYF.

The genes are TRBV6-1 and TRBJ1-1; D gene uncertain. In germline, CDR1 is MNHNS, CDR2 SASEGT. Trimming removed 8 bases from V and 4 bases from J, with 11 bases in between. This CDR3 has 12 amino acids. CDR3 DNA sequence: TGTGCCAGCCGGAGGGTGAGCACTGAAGCTTTCTTT. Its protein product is CASRRVSTEAFF.

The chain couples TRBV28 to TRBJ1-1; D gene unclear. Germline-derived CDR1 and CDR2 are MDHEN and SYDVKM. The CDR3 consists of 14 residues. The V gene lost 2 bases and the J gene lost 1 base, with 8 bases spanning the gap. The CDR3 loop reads CASSLIGRNTEAFF. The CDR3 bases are TGTGCCAGCAGTTTAATAGGGCGGAACACTGAAGCTTTCTTT.

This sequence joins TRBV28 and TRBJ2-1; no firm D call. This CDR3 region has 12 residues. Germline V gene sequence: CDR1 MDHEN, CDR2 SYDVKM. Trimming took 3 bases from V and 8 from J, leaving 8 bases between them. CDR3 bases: TGTGCCAGCAGTTTTCCGGTCGATGAGCAGTTCTTC. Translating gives CASSFPVDEQFF.

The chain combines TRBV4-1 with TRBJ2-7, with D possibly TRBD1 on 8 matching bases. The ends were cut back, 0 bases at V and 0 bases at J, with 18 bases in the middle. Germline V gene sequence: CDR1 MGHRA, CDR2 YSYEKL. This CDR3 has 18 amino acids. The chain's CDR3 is CASSQDFTGGDFSYEQYF. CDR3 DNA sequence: TGCGCCAGCAGCCAAGATTTCACAGGGGGGGATTTCTCCTACGAGCAGTACTTC.

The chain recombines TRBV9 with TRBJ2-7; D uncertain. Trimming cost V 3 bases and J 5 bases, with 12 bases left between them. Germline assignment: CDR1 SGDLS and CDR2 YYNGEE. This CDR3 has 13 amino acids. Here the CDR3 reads CASSGAQSHEQYF. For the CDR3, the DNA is TGTGCCAGCAGCGGAGCCCAATCCCACGAGCAGTACTTC.

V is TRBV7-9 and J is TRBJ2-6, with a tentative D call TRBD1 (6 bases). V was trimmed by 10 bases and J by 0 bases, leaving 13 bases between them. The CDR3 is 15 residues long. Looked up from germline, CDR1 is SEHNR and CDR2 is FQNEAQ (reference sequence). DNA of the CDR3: TGTGCCACCTCCCACAGGGCCTCTGGGGCCAACGTCCTGACTTTC. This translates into CATSHRASGANVLTF.

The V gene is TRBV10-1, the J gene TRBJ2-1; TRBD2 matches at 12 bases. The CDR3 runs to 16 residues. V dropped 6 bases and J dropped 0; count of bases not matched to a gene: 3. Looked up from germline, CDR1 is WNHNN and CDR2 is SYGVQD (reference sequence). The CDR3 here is CASSRLAGASYNEQFF. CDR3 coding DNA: TGCGCCAGCAGCCGACTAGCGGGAGCCTCCTACAATGAGCAGTTCTTC.

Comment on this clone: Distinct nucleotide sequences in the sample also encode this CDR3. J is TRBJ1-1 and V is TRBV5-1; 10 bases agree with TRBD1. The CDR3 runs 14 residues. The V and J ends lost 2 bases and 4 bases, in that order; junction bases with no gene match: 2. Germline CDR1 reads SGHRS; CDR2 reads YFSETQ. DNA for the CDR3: TGCGCCAGCAGCTTAAGGACAGGGGGCACTGAAGCTTTCTTT. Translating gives CASSLRTGGTEAFF.

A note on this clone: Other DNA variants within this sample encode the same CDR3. DNA of the CDR3: TGCGCCAGCAGCTGGAAAGACTCCTACGAGCAGTACTTC. Its translation: CASSWKDSYEQYF. This rearrangement joins TRBV5-1 to TRBJ2-7; D gene unclear. V gave up 3 bases and J gave up 0 bases, with 7 bases separating them. The CDR3 runs 13 residues. Germline V gene data show CDR1 as SGHRS and CDR2 as YFSETQ.

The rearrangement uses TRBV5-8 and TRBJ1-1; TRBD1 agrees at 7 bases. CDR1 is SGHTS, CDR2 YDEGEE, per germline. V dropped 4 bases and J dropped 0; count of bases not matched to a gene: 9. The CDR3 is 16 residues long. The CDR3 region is CASSIRQGLMNTEAFF. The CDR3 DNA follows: TGTGCCAGCAGCATTCGACAGGGACTAATGAACACTGAAGCTTTCTTT.

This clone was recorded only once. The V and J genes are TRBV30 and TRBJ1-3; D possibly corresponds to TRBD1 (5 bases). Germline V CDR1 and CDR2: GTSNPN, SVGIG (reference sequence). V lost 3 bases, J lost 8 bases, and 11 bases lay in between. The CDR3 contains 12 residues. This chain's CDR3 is CAWSERGHTIYF. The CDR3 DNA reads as TGTGCCTGGAGCGAAAGGGGACACACCATATATTTT.

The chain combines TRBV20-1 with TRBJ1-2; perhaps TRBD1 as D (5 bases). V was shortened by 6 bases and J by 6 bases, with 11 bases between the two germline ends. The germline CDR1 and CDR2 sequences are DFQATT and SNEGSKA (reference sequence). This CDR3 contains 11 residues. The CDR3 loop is CSAPRENGYTF. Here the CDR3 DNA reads TGCAGTGCCCCCAGGGAAAATGGCTACACCTTC.

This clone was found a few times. The CDR3 protein is CASAGLANTGELFF. The CDR3 bases are TGCGCCAGCGCGGGACTAGCGAACACCGGGGAGCTGTTTTTT. The chain has TRBV5-1 and TRBJ2-2; 8 nucleotides match TRBD2. Germline V gene data show CDR1 as SGHRS and CDR2 as YFSETQ. V was pared by 7 bases and J by 0 bases, with 2 bases of the junction left unmatched. The CDR3 length is 14 residues.

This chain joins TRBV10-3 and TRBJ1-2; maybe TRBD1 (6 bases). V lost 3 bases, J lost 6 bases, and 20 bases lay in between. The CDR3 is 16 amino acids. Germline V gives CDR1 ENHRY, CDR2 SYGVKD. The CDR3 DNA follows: TGTGCCATCAGTGAAGCCGTAGGAGACAGGACGGATGGCTACACCTTC. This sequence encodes CAISEAVGDRTDGYTF.

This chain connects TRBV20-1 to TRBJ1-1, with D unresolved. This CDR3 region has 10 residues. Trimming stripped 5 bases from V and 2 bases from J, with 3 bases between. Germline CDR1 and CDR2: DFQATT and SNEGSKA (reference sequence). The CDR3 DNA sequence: TGCAGTGCTCACAACACTGAAGCTTTCTTT. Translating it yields CSAHNTEAFF.

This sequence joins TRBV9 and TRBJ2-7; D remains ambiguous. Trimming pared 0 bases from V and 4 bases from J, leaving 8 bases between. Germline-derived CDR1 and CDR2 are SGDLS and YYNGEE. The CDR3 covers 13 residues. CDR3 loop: CASSVGQLYEQYF. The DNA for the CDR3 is TGTGCCAGCAGCGTAGGGCAGCTTTACGAGCAGTACTTC.

The CDR3 reads CASSYSAGVGYNEQFF. CDR3 coding DNA: TGTGCCAGCAGTTACTCAGCGGGAGTGGGTTACAATGAGCAGTTCTTC. The chain joins TRBV27 to TRBJ2-1; 8 bases align to TRBD2. The CDR3 covers 16 residues. V gave up 4 bases and J gave up 4 bases; unmatched junction bases: 9. CDR1 is MNHEY, CDR2 SMNVEV, per germline (reference sequence).